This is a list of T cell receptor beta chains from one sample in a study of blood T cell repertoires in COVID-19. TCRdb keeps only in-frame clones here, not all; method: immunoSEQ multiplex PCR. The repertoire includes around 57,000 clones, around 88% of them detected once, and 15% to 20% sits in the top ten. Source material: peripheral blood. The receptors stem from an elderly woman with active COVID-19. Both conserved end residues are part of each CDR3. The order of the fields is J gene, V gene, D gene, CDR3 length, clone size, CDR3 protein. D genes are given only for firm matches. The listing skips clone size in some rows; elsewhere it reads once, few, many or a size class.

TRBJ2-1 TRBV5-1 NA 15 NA CASRLGESSYNEQFF
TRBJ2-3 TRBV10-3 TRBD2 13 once CAISGAIPDTQYF
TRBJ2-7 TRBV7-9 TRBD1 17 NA CASSLSDPGQGSYEQYF
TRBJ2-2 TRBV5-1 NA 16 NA CASSTQGMIAAGELFF
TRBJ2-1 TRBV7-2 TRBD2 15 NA CASSPSGGAYNEQFF
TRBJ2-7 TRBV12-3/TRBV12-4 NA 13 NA CARRGSWGYEQYF
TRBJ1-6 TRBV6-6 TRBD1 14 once CASSSSTGGSPLHF
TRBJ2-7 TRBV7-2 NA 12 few CASSLSSYEQYF
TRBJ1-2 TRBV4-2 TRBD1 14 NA CASSRRQGQRGYTF
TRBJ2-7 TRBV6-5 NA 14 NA CASSPQGITYEQYF
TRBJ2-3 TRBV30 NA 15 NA CAWSVGLAGTDTQYF
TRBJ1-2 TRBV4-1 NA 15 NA CASSLTERENYGYTF
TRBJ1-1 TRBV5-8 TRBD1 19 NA CASSPPGQGAHWENTEAFF
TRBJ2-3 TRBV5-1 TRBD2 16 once CASSLGTSGLEDTQYF
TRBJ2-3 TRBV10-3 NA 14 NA CAISTGTSTDTQYF
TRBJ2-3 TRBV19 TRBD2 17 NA CASSNFLAVRDTDTQYF
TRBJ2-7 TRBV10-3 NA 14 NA CAISEFGEAYEQYF
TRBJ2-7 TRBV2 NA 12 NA CASSPDIYEQYF
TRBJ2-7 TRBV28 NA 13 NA CASSLPGVHEQYF
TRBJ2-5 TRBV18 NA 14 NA CASSPQDGEETQYF
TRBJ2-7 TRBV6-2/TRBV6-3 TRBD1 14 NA CASSRGPFSYEQYF
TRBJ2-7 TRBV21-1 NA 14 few CASSLPSINYEQYF
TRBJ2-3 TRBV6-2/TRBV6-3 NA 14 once CASSPTRDPDTQYF
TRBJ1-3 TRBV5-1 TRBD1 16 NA CASSPTGQGGGNTIYF
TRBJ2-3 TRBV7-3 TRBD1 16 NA CASSPPGQGGGDTQYF
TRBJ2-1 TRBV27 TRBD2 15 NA CASSYIAGGYNEQFF
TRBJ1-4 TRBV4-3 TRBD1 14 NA CASSRTGRNEKLFF
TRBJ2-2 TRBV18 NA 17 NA CASSPRDSLNIPGELFF
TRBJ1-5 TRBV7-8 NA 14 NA CASTLRDSNQPQHF
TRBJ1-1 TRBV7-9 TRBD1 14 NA CASTPGQGGTEAFF
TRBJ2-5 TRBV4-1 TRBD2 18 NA CASSHPQGLAGDWKTQYF
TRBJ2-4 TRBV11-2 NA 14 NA CASSSLAAKNIQYF
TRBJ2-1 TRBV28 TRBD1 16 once CASSPTGTGKSNEQFF
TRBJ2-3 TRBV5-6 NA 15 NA CASSLRRARTDTQYF
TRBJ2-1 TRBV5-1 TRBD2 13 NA CASKGGGDNEQFF
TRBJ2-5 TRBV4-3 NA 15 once CASSQELGRGETQYF
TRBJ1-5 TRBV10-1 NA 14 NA CASTGGACNQPQHF
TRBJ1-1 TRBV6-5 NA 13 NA CASRFRQNTEAFF
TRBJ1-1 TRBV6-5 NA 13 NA CASRAGGETEAFF
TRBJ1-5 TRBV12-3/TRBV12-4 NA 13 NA CASSLERNQPQHF
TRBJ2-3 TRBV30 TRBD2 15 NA CAWSAKRGAGDTQYF
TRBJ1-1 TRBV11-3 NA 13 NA CASSYSGDTEAFF
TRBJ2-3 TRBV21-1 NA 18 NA CASSKAGGGASGTDTQYF
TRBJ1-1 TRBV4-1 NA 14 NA CASSRGGRNTEAFF
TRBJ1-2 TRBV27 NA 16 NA CASSPGTTWGLYGYTF
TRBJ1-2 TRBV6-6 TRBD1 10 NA CGTGNYGYTF
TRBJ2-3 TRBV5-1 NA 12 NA CASRYGPDTQYF
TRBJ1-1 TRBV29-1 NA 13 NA CSVETRPNTEAFF
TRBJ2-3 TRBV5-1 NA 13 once CASSFQSTDTQYF
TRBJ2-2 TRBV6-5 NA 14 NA CASRNPGFTGELFF